The rows below give T cell receptor beta chains drawn from one sample of a study of OX40 agonist ivuxolimab in advanced cancers. Some clones are missing from TCRdb's copy, which holds only in-frame ones; the method was immunoSEQ multiplex PCR. Here the sample spans 95,000 to 150,000 clones, about 94% being singletons. The material was CD4+ or CD8+ T cells sorted from blood, obtained in a trial of the OX40 agonist ivuxolimab. The receptors were gathered from an adult with an advanced solid tumor such as melanoma, head and neck, liver or kidney cancer. Each CDR3 is given with its conserved first and last residue. Fields, in order: V gene, D gene, J gene, clone size, CDR3 protein, CDR3 DNA. The D gene is left open where the match is weak. Only some rows state a clone size, as once, few, many or a class for expanded clones.

v_call: TRBV7-8
d_call: TRBD1
j_call: TRBJ1-6
clone_size: NA
cdr3_aa: CASSPYGQGVDSPLHF
cdr3_nt: TGTGCCAGCAGCCCATACGGGCAGGGGGTAGATTCACCCCTCCACTTT

v_call: TRBV28
d_call: NA
j_call: TRBJ1-2
clone_size: NA
cdr3_aa: CASSLLQGSYGYTF
cdr3_nt: TGTGCCAGCAGCCTCCTACAGGGCTCCTATGGCTACACCTTC

v_call: TRBV5-4
d_call: NA
j_call: TRBJ2-3
clone_size: NA
cdr3_aa: CASSLFAGSTDTQYF
cdr3_nt: TGTGCCAGCAGCTTGTTCGCTGGGAGCACAGATACGCAGTATTTT

v_call: TRBV14
d_call: TRBD1
j_call: TRBJ2-1
clone_size: NA
cdr3_aa: CASSHWDRRDNEQFF
cdr3_nt: TGTGCCAGCAGCCATTGGGACAGGCGGGACAATGAGCAGTTCTTC

v_call: TRBV10-3
d_call: NA
j_call: TRBJ1-1
clone_size: NA
cdr3_aa: CAISGGQTEGNTEAFF
cdr3_nt: TGTGCCATCAGTGGGGGACAAACGGAGGGTAACACTGAAGCTTTCTTT

v_call: TRBV6-1
d_call: TRBD2
j_call: TRBJ2-3
clone_size: NA
cdr3_aa: CASSDETRGGVFPDTQYF
cdr3_nt: TGTGCCAGCAGTGATGAGACCCGGGGGGGCGTGTTCCCAGATACGCAGTATTTT

v_call: TRBV6-5
d_call: NA
j_call: TRBJ2-5
clone_size: NA
cdr3_aa: CASSYSRRETQYF
cdr3_nt: TGTGCCAGCAGTTACTCAAGGCGGGAGACCCAGTACTTC

v_call: TRBV28
d_call: NA
j_call: TRBJ1-3
clone_size: NA
cdr3_aa: CASSTYPLTFISGNTIYF
cdr3_nt: TGTGCCAGCAGTACCTACCCACTCACGTTCATCTCTGGAAACACCATATATTTT

v_call: TRBV19
d_call: NA
j_call: TRBJ1-1
clone_size: NA
cdr3_aa: CASSKVSTGLTEAFF
cdr3_nt: TGTGCCAGTAGTAAGGTGTCAACAGGGCTCACTGAAGCTTTCTTT

v_call: TRBV9
d_call: NA
j_call: TRBJ1-3
clone_size: NA
cdr3_aa: CASSVARGNTIYF
cdr3_nt: TGTGCCAGCAGCGTAGCTCGTGGAAACACCATATATTTT

v_call: TRBV4-1
d_call: TRBD2
j_call: TRBJ2-3
clone_size: NA
cdr3_aa: CASSQDYRGGYRTDTQYF
cdr3_nt: TGCGCCAGCAGCCAAGATTATCGCGGGGGATATCGCACAGATACGCAGTATTTT

v_call: TRBV18
d_call: TRBD1
j_call: TRBJ1-6
clone_size: NA
cdr3_aa: CASSPLGTDYNSPLHF
cdr3_nt: TGTGCCAGCTCACCACTTGGGACAGACTATAATTCACCCCTCCACTTT

v_call: TRBV7-9
d_call: NA
j_call: TRBJ2-2
clone_size: NA
cdr3_aa: CASSLRVTGELFF
cdr3_nt: TGTGCCAGCAGCCTGCGGGTCACCGGGGAGCTGTTTTTT

v_call: TRBV7-2
d_call: NA
j_call: TRBJ2-5
clone_size: NA
cdr3_aa: CASSMGGGAGRLGAQYF
cdr3_nt: TGTGCCAGCAGCATGGGTGGAGGGGCGGGACGCTTAGGGGCCCAGTACTTC

v_call: TRBV4-1
d_call: NA
j_call: TRBJ1-1
clone_size: once
cdr3_aa: CASSHGRIRETEAFF
cdr3_nt: TGCGCCAGCAGCCATGGACGGATCAGGGAAACTGAAGCTTTCTTT

v_call: TRBV30
d_call: NA
j_call: TRBJ2-3
clone_size: NA
cdr3_aa: CAWSLRGGWTTDTQYF
cdr3_nt: TGTGCCTGGAGTCTAAGGGGGGGCTGGACGACAGATACGCAGTATTTT

v_call: TRBV6-5
d_call: TRBD1
j_call: TRBJ1-1
clone_size: NA
cdr3_aa: CASSRDRESSEAFF
cdr3_nt: TGTGCCAGCAGTCGGGACAGGGAATCTTCTGAAGCTTTCTTT

v_call: TRBV28
d_call: TRBD1
j_call: TRBJ2-5
clone_size: NA
cdr3_aa: CASSSSRTGGRETQYF
cdr3_nt: TGTGCCAGCAGTAGTTCCCGGACAGGGGGGCGAGAGACCCAGTACTTC

v_call: TRBV6-1
d_call: TRBD1
j_call: TRBJ2-5
clone_size: NA
cdr3_aa: CASVRTGGAETQYF
cdr3_nt: TGTGCCAGCGTGCGTACAGGGGGCGCAGAGACCCAGTACTTC

v_call: TRBV5-1
d_call: NA
j_call: TRBJ2-3
clone_size: NA
cdr3_aa: CASSSLSTDTQYF
cdr3_nt: TGCGCCTCCTCCTCCTTAAGCACAGATACGCAGTATTTT

v_call: TRBV6-5
d_call: NA
j_call: TRBJ1-1
clone_size: NA
cdr3_aa: CASSYGRLNTEAFF
cdr3_nt: TGTGCCAGCAGTTACGGACGCCTGAACACTGAAGCTTTCTTT

v_call: TRBV7-2
d_call: NA
j_call: TRBJ2-2
clone_size: NA
cdr3_aa: CASSLARETGELFF
cdr3_nt: TGTGCCAGCAGCTTAGCAAGGGAGACCGGGGAGCTGTTTTTT

v_call: TRBV5-1
d_call: TRBD1
j_call: TRBJ1-1
clone_size: NA
cdr3_aa: CASSPGQPNTEAFF
cdr3_nt: TGCGCCAGCAGCCCGGGACAGCCAAACACTGAAGCTTTCTTT

v_call: TRBV5-4
d_call: NA
j_call: TRBJ2-3
clone_size: NA
cdr3_aa: CASSSDPEGDTDTQYF
cdr3_nt: TGTGCCAGCAGCAGCGACCCCGAAGGGGACACAGATACGCAGTATTTT

v_call: TRBV28
d_call: TRBD1
j_call: TRBJ2-5
clone_size: NA
cdr3_aa: CASSKPGTVQETQYF
cdr3_nt: TGTGCCAGCAGCAAACCCGGGACAGTCCAAGAGACCCAGTACTTC

v_call: TRBV25-1
d_call: TRBD1
j_call: TRBJ2-5
clone_size: NA
cdr3_aa: CASSDRDRAVETQYF
cdr3_nt: TGTGCCAGCAGTGACCGGGACAGGGCGGTGGAGACCCAGTACTTC

v_call: TRBV6-5
d_call: NA
j_call: TRBJ2-3
clone_size: NA
cdr3_aa: CASRADSTDTQYF
cdr3_nt: TGTGCCAGCAGGGCAGATAGCACAGATACGCAGTATTTT

v_call: TRBV19
d_call: TRBD2
j_call: TRBJ2-1
clone_size: NA
cdr3_aa: CASSTRTSGSYEQFF
cdr3_nt: TGTGCCAGTAGTACCCGGACTAGCGGGAGCTATGAGCAGTTCTTC

v_call: TRBV4-3
d_call: NA
j_call: TRBJ2-1
clone_size: NA
cdr3_aa: CASSQETSLKGSLFF
cdr3_nt: TGCGCCAGCAGCCAAGAAACATCCCTCAAGGGGAGTTTGTTCTTC

v_call: TRBV7-9
d_call: TRBD1
j_call: TRBJ1-4
clone_size: NA
cdr3_aa: CASIVRRGQGEKLFF
cdr3_nt: TGTGCCAGCATCGTTCGTAGGGGGCAGGGGGAAAAACTGTTTTTT

v_call: TRBV30
d_call: NA
j_call: TRBJ2-2
clone_size: NA
cdr3_aa: CAWRTGNTGELFF
cdr3_nt: TGTGCCTGGCGAACAGGGAACACCGGGGAGCTGTTTTTT

v_call: TRBV28
d_call: NA
j_call: TRBJ2-4
clone_size: NA
cdr3_aa: CASSLPRSRVGNIQYF
cdr3_nt: TGTGCCAGCAGTTTACCCCGATCTAGGGTTGGGAACATTCAGTACTTC

v_call: TRBV7-9
d_call: TRBD2
j_call: TRBJ2-7
clone_size: NA
cdr3_aa: CASSLGGTSRHEQYF
cdr3_nt: TGTGCCAGCAGCTTAGGAGGGACTAGCAGGCACGAGCAGTACTTC

v_call: TRBV19
d_call: TRBD2
j_call: TRBJ2-1
clone_size: NA
cdr3_aa: CASNARLAGVGEQFF
cdr3_nt: TGTGCCAGTAACGCCAGACTAGCGGGAGTGGGGGAGCAGTTCTTC

v_call: TRBV5-1
d_call: TRBD1
j_call: TRBJ1-5
clone_size: NA
cdr3_aa: CASSPWPGTGTYSNQPQHF
cdr3_nt: TGCGCCAGCAGCCCGTGGCCCGGGACAGGGACTTATAGCAATCAGCCCCAGCATTTT

v_call: TRBV7-9
d_call: NA
j_call: TRBJ1-4
clone_size: NA
cdr3_aa: CASSLERTEKLFF
cdr3_nt: TGTGCCAGCAGCTTAGAACGGACTGAAAAACTGTTTTTT

v_call: TRBV6-5
d_call: NA
j_call: TRBJ2-7
clone_size: few
cdr3_aa: CASSYSTRTAYEQYF
cdr3_nt: TGTGCCAGCAGTTACTCGACTCGGACAGCTTACGAGCAGTACTTC

v_call: TRBV5-1
d_call: NA
j_call: TRBJ1-4
clone_size: NA
cdr3_aa: CASSPVEGRINEKLFF
cdr3_nt: TGCGCCAGCAGCCCGGTGGAGGGCAGGATTAATGAAAAACTGTTTTTT

v_call: TRBV6-5
d_call: NA
j_call: TRBJ1-2
clone_size: NA
cdr3_aa: CASSDQGRYGYTF
cdr3_nt: TGTGCCAGCAGTGATCAAGGGAGGTATGGCTACACCTTC

v_call: TRBV7-2
d_call: NA
j_call: TRBJ2-7
clone_size: NA
cdr3_aa: CASSLPSRVYEQYF
cdr3_nt: TGTGCCAGCAGCTTACCATCGAGGGTCTACGAGCAGTACTTC

v_call: TRBV30
d_call: NA
j_call: TRBJ2-7
clone_size: NA
cdr3_aa: CAWRPGPAYEQYF
cdr3_nt: TGTGCCTGGAGACCGGGGCCGGCCTACGAGCAGTACTTC

v_call: TRBV25-1
d_call: TRBD2
j_call: TRBJ2-1
clone_size: NA
cdr3_aa: CASSPRTSGGAREQFF
cdr3_nt: TGTGCCAGCAGTCCACGGACTAGCGGGGGGGCCAGGGAGCAGTTCTTC

v_call: TRBV19
d_call: TRBD2
j_call: TRBJ2-1
clone_size: NA
cdr3_aa: CASSETSGSYNEQFF
cdr3_nt: TGTGCCAGTAGTGAGACTAGCGGGAGCTACAATGAGCAGTTCTTC

v_call: TRBV5-4
d_call: NA
j_call: TRBJ2-1
clone_size: NA
cdr3_aa: CASNYWERNNEQFF
cdr3_nt: TGTGCCAGCAACTATTGGGAGCGGAACAATGAGCAGTTCTTC